This TCR beta chain was captured in a study of cytomegalovirus exposure and HLA in healthy donors. General study results and limits: Compared with the roughly 700-donor mean, an Asian-associated ancestry cluster reportedly had fewer N-insertions, according to a later analysis. Three of the chains that were CMV-associated were confirmed in vitro to be specific for CMV antigens.

About this clone itself: Its cognate antigen is unknown.

Per the germline V gene, CDR1 is SGHAT and CDR2 is FQNNGV. J lost 4 bases, V lost 5 bases, and 4 bases had no gene match. This CDR3 spans 13 amino acids. The PCR was carried out with 60 Vbeta primers and 13 Jbeta primers. The repertoire was sequenced with immunoSEQ multiplex PCR; TCRdb's copy has only in-frame clones and lacks some. The sample carries over 100,000 clones, 63% recorded once. The origin of this receptor is a man aged 40-55 years in good health and CMV-seropositive. Sequenced: PBMCs. The chain uses TRBV11-2 and TRBJ1-2, with 7 nucleotides matching TRBD1. Here the CDR3 reads CASSMTGSYGYTF. CDR3 DNA: TGTGCCAGCAGCATGACAGGGTCCTATGGCTACACCTTC.